These 29 T cell receptor beta chains share one sample of origin, sequenced in a study of vaccination effects on CD4 cells after COVID-19. Antigen-specific CD4+ T cells were expanded (with viral peptide pools) by the ViraFEST assay ahead of sequencing. The culture ran for approximately nine days before CD4+ T cells were isolated. Vaccine recipients had no previous SARS-CoV-2 infection; their nucleocapsid antibodies were negative. TCRdb keeps only in-frame clones here, not all; method: immunoSEQ multiplex PCR. The sample includes 40,000 to 45,000 clones, under 85% of them seen just once. No antigen has been identified for these receptors. The specimen comprised CD4+ T cells from PBMCs cultured with HCoV-NL63 spike peptides, sampled before COVID-19 vaccination. These receptors all come from a human donor who received a COVID-19 vaccine.

Here the CDR3 DNA reads TGTGCCAGCAGCGTAGTAGGGGGGGCCTACAATGAGCAGTTCTTC. Protein product: CASSVVGGAYNEQFF. This chain connects TRBV9 to TRBJ2-1, with a possible D match to TRBD2 (7 bases). Trimming cost V 0 bases and J 2 bases, with 9 bases left between them. The CDR3 contains 15 residues. Germline V gene lookup returns CDR1 SGDLS and CDR2 YYNGEE. Full variable domain (remainder filled in from reference TRBV9 and TRBJ2-1): DSGVTQTPKHLITATGQRVTLRCSPRSGDLSVYWYQQSLDQGLQFLIQYYNGEERAKGNILERFSAQQFPDLHSELNLSSLELGDSALYFCASSVVGGAYNEQFFGPGTRLTVL.

This clone showed up just once. The chain employs TRBV10-3 and TRBJ2-5, with D perhaps matching TRBD2 (5 bases). The V gene lost 2 bases and the J gene lost 7 bases, with 11 bases spanning the gap. There are 13 residues in the CDR3. Germline CDR1 is ENHRY and CDR2 is SYGVKD. The DNA for the CDR3 is TGTGCCATCAGTGAGGACCCTCGGGGGACCCAGTACTTC. This sequence encodes CAISEDPRGTQYF.

The V and J genes are TRBV5-1 and TRBJ2-2; no firm D call. The CDR3 consists of 15 residues. The germline CDR1 and CDR2 sequences are SGHRS and YFSETQ. V lost 2 bases to trimming and J lost 3 bases, with 11 bases between them. The CDR3 sequence is CASSFWGPDTGELFF. CDR3 sequence (DNA): TGCGCCAGCAGCTTTTGGGGTCCCGACACCGGGGAGCTGTTTTTT. The full variable domain, rest sourced from reference TRBV5-1 and TRBJ2-2, is KAGVTQTPRYLIKTRGQQVTLSCSPISGHRSVSWYQQTPGQGLQFLFEYFSETQRNKGNFPGRFSGRQFSNSRSEMNVSTLELGDSALYLCASSFWGPDTGELFFGEGSRLTVL.

The chain uses TRBV10-1 and TRBJ2-5, with 7 bases that match TRBD1. J gave up 3 bases and V 1 base, and 2 bases lay outside the gene matches. The germline gives CDR1 WNHNN, CDR2 SYGVQD (reference sequence). The CDR3 consists of 14 residues. The CDR3 protein is CASSELTGKETQYF. Here the CDR3 DNA reads TGCGCCAGCAGTGAGTTGACAGGGAAAGAGACCCAGTACTTC.

Turning to this clone: Other nucleotide sequences in the sample specify the same CDR3. V gene TRBV10-2 combines with J gene TRBJ2-7; 7 nucleotides align to TRBD2. V shed 4 bases and J 4 bases; nucleotides not matched to a gene: 1. CDR1 WSHSY and CDR2 SAAADI come from the germline V gene. This CDR3 comprises 12 residues. The CDR3: CASSAGGYEQYV. The CDR3, as DNA: TGCGCCAGCAGTGCCGGGGGGTACGAGCAGTACGTC.

V and J are TRBV24-1 and TRBJ2-6; 8 bases line up with TRBD1. CDR1 and CDR2 from the germline V gene are KGHDR and SFDVKD. The ends lost 4 bases at V and 2 bases at J; junction bases unmatched: 3. This CDR3 comprises 16 residues. This CDR3 reads CATSDTTGAGANVLTF. As DNA, the CDR3 is TGTGCCACCAGTGACACGACAGGGGCTGGGGCCAACGTCCTGACTTTC.

The chain combines TRBV5-1 with TRBJ1-2; maybe TRBD1 (5 bases). Trimming stripped 5 bases from V and 6 bases from J, with 17 bases between. This CDR3 is 14 amino acids long. CDR1 is SGHRS and CDR2 is YFSETQ in the germline V gene. The CDR3 loop reads CASRPDGGRDGYTF. Here the CDR3 DNA reads TGCGCCAGCAGGCCAGACGGTGGCAGGGATGGCTACACCTTC.

The rearrangement uses TRBV2 and TRBJ2-2; D might be TRBD1 (6 bases). With 7 bases removed from V and 1 base from J, the gap between germline ends came to 19 bases. Germline CDR1 and CDR2: SNHLY and FYNNEI. The CDR3 has 17 residues. The CDR3 DNA reads TGTGCCAGCATGCCCAATCGGGGACATAAGAACACCGGGGAGCTGTTTTTT. Translated, it gives CASMPNRGHKNTGELFF.

The chain is built from TRBV6-4 and TRBJ1-1; weak D call: TRBD1 (5 bases). Trimming shortened V by 3 bases and J by 4 bases, and 9 bases separated the two germline ends. This CDR3 comprises 13 residues. Germline V gene data show CDR1 as MRHNA and CDR2 as SNTAGT. In nucleotides, the CDR3 is TGTGCCAGCAGTGAAGGGAGGGGCACTGAAGCTTTCTTT. Its protein is CASSEGRGTEAFF.

The count of this clone is one. The chain employs TRBV27 and TRBJ1-1; 9 positions agree with TRBD1. The germline gives CDR1 MNHEY, CDR2 SMNVEV (reference sequence). The CDR3 runs 16 residues. V trimming: 6 bases; J trimming: 5 bases; junction bases outside the gene matches: 13. The CDR3 DNA reads as TGTGCCAGCAGGGACCCGGGACAGGGTGTTGGAACTGAAGCTTTCTTT. Its translation: CASRDPGQGVGTEAFF.

The chain uses TRBV6-5 and TRBJ2-3, with a possible D match to TRBD1 (5 bases). The CDR3 extends over 14 amino acids. The V gene's germline CDR1 is MNHEY and CDR2 SVGAGI. V gave up 6 bases and J gave up 1 base, with 11 bases separating them. The CDR3 bases are TGTGCCAGCAGATCAGGGTCCGGCACAGATACGCAGTATTTT. Translation gives CASRSGSGTDTQYF.

The chain joins TRBV5-8 to TRBJ1-5; 7 bases agree with TRBD1. Per the germline V gene, CDR1 is SGHTS and CDR2 is YDEGEE. The trim removed 4 bases at V and 6 bases at J, leaving 13 bases unmatched. The CDR3 covers 16 residues. The CDR3 region is CASSQGVERTTQPQHF. DNA of the CDR3: TGTGCCAGCAGCCAGGGGGTAGAAAGGACGACTCAGCCCCAGCATTTT.

This chain links TRBV10-1 with TRBJ2-5; D uncertain. The CDR3 is 13 residues long. The ends were cut back, 3 bases at V and 5 bases at J, with 10 bases in the middle. Germline V gene data show CDR1 as WNHNN and CDR2 as SYGVQD (reference sequence). CDR3 DNA: TGCGCCAGCAGTGATAAGGATCTGGAGACCCAGTACTTC. The encoded protein is CASSDKDLETQYF.

The chain is built from TRBV6-6 and TRBJ1-3; possible D gene TRBD1, 6 bases. The length of the CDR3 is 15 residues. Trimming cost V 6 bases and J 2 bases, with 14 bases left between them. Germline CDR1 and CDR2: MNHNY and SVGAGI (reference sequence). This CDR3 is CASSKNRETGNTIYF. The CDR3 DNA follows: TGTGCCAGCAGCAAAAACAGGGAAACTGGAAACACCATATATTTT.

The CDR3 protein is CASSTAGGVETQYF. The CDR3 DNA sequence: TGTGCCAGCAGCACCGCAGGGGGGGTAGAGACCCAGTACTTC. The V and J genes are TRBV5-4 and TRBJ2-5, with D perhaps matching TRBD1 or TRBD2 (7 bases each). This CDR3 spans 14 amino acids. V was cut by 4 bases and J by 4 bases, with 14 bases left in between. Germline V gene data show CDR1 as SGHNT and CDR2 as YYREEE (reference sequence).

J is TRBJ1-1 and V is TRBV6-5, with D possibly being TRBD1 (6 bases). Trimming pared 0 bases from V and 5 bases from J, leaving 10 bases between. The CDR3 length is 14 residues. Germline V gene lookup returns CDR1 MNHEY and CDR2 SVGAGI. The CDR3 nucleotides are TGTGCCAGCAGTTACTCGGCAGGGGCGACTGAAGCTTTCTTT. Translating gives CASSYSAGATEAFF.

The rearrangement links TRBV19 to TRBJ1-2, with D possibly being TRBD1 (5 bases). Per the germline V gene, CDR1 is LNHDA and CDR2 is SQIVND (reference sequence). This CDR3 is built from 14 residues. V was clipped by 1 base and J by 6 bases, with 12 bases between them. CDR3 DNA: TGTGCCAGTAGTATAGCGGCAGGGATGCATGGCTACACCTTC. This codes for CASSIAAGMHGYTF.

The chain links TRBV7-8 to TRBJ1-5; a weak D match, TRBD1 (6 bases). V lost 1 base and J lost 7, with 14 bases in between. There are 15 residues in the CDR3. The germline V gene encodes CDR1 SGHVS and CDR2 FQNEAQ. CDR3 region: CASSLELIGGQPQHF. The CDR3 nucleotides read TGTGCCAGCAGCTTAGAGTTGATAGGGGGACAGCCCCAGCATTTT.

The chain uses TRBV19 and TRBJ2-1; the match to TRBD1 covers 10 bases. Germline CDR1 is LNHDA and CDR2 is SQIVND (reference sequence). Trimming took 10 bases from V and 6 from J; bases not matched to a gene: 6. CDR3 size: 13 residues. The CDR3 here is CAIRGQGTNEQFF. The CDR3 bases are TGTGCCATTAGGGGACAGGGGACCAATGAGCAGTTCTTC.

The rearrangement uses TRBV6-5 and TRBJ1-4; 7 bases line up with TRBD1. The CDR3 has 15 residues. The J segment lost 4 bases and the V segment lost 0 bases, leaving 2 bases of the junction unmatched. Germline V CDR1 and CDR2: MNHEY, SVGAGI. CDR3 coding DNA: TGTGCCAGCAGTTACTCGAACAGGGGTAATGAAAAACTGTTTTTT. It encodes CASSYSNRGNEKLFF.

This chain links TRBV5-8 with TRBJ1-5; 8 nucleotides match TRBD1. V shed 0 bases, J shed 11 bases, and the junction held 7 bases outside the gene matches. The CDR3 has 14 residues. Germline V gene lookup returns CDR1 SGHTS and CDR2 YDEGEE. CDR3 bases: TGTGCCAGCAGCTTGGGGACAGGGATCTTCGCCCAGCATTTT. Its translation is CASSLGTGIFAQHF.

The V gene is TRBV24-1, the J gene TRBJ1-2, with a weak D call TRBD1 (6 bases). Germline loops: CDR1 KGHDR, CDR2 SFDVKD. This CDR3 has 15 amino acids. Trimming left V 3 bases short and J 0 bases short, with 10 bases between. CDR3 bases: TGTGCCACCAGTGATCCCCAGGGGACTAACTATGGCTACACCTTC. This translates into CATSDPQGTNYGYTF.

The genes are TRBV7-2 and TRBJ2-5; D is unresolved. Trimming cost V 1 base and J 5 bases, with 14 bases left between them. The CDR3 spans 15 residues. CDR1 and CDR2 (germline): SGHTA, FQGNSA. DNA of the CDR3: TGTGCCAGCAGCTTAGGGCTAACAAGGATGGAGACCCAGTACTTC. The encoded protein is CASSLGLTRMETQYF.

The J gene is TRBJ1-2, the V gene TRBV28; no clear D gene. V shed 4 bases and J shed 2 bases, with 11 bases lying between them. This CDR3 is 14 amino acids long. Germline loops: CDR1 MDHEN, CDR2 SYDVKM. As DNA, the CDR3 is TGTGCCAGCAGTTCGGGCGGCAGGAACTATGGCTACACCTTC. This encodes CASSSGGRNYGYTF.

The rearrangement links TRBV5-1 to TRBJ1-2; TRBD1 agrees at 8 bases. CDR1 and CDR2 (germline): SGHRS, YFSETQ. J was trimmed by 4 bases and V by 3 bases; bases with no gene match: 5. The length of the CDR3 is 14 residues. CDR3 residues: CASSSTGASYGYTF. CDR3 sequence (DNA): TGCGCCAGCAGCTCGACAGGGGCTAGCTATGGCTACACCTTC. The variable domain in full, with the rest retrieved from reference TRBV5-1 and TRBJ1-2, is KAGVTQTPRYLIKTRGQQVTLSCSPISGHRSVSWYQQTPGQGLQFLFEYFSETQRNKGNFPGRFSGRQFSNSRSEMNVSTLELGDSALYLCASSSTGASYGYTFGSGTRLTVV.

The V gene is TRBV19, the J gene TRBJ2-2; tentative D call: TRBD1 (5 bases). Germline assignment: CDR1 LNHDA and CDR2 SQIVND (reference sequence). V was trimmed by 4 bases and J by 8 bases, leaving 17 bases between them. The CDR3 runs to 15 residues. The CDR3 sequence: CASSKWGRASGELFF. The DNA of the CDR3 is TGTGCCAGTAGTAAATGGGGCAGGGCTTCTGGGGAGCTGTTTTTT.

Details on this clone: Different DNA sequences within this sample yield the same CDR3. The CDR3 DNA follows: TGTGCCAGCAGTGAGGACAGGGTTCCCTACGAGCAGTACGTC. Translating it yields CASSEDRVPYEQYV. The V gene is TRBV6-1, the J gene TRBJ2-7; 8 bases align to TRBD1. V lost 3 bases, J lost 2 bases, and 3 bases stayed unmatched. In germline, CDR1 is MNHNS, CDR2 SASEGT. The CDR3 runs to 14 residues.

The J gene is TRBJ2-5, the V gene TRBV5-1; 9 bases are a match to TRBD2. The ends lost 1 base at V and 1 base at J; junction bases unmatched: 5. The germline gives CDR1 SGHRS, CDR2 YFSETQ. The CDR3 runs to 16 residues. As DNA, the CDR3 is TGCGCCAGCAGCTTGATTTCAGCGGGGGGCCAAGAGACCCAGTACTTC. This translates into CASSLISAGGQETQYF.

The V and J genes are TRBV24-1 and TRBJ1-5, with unresolved D. Per germline, CDR1 KGHDR and CDR2 SFDVKD. The length of the CDR3 is 12 residues. Trimming took off 3 bases at V and 4 bases at J, with 3 bases between the two ends. CDR3 DNA sequence: TGTGCCACCAGTGATAGTAATCAGCCCCAGCATTTT. Amino acids: CATSDSNQPQHF.